This TCR beta chain was documented in a study of T cell responses to AZD1222 COVID-19 vaccine. To note about this clone: Its antigen is not identified.

Assay: immunoSEQ multiplex PCR; the TCRdb copy retains only in-frame clones and omits some. The table has 90,000 to 110,000 clones, roughly 80% seen once. Study conclusions and caveats: Among those given AZD1222, only five or six were seropositive at baseline. Repertoires in all cases were sampled only once the peak T cell response had passed. Among vaccine-associated CD4 TCRs, coverage spanned spike, with dominance at 160-218 and 743-854. Among spike-specific TCRs, nearly half reportedly target unmutated variant regions.

CDR1 and CDR2 from the germline V gene are GTSNPN and SVGIG (reference sequence). Trimming pared 5 bases from V and 10 bases from J, leaving 15 bases between. The CDR3 runs 13 residues. This receptor was identified in an adult in good health. The chain combines TRBV30 with TRBJ1-6; D is unresolved. The source was peripheral blood, collected on day 0 of AZD1222 vaccination. The CDR3: CAWYGRVGSPLHF. CDR3 DNA sequence: TGTGCCTGGTACGGGAGGGTTGGATCACCCCTCCACTTT.